This T cell receptor beta chain was identified in a study of CXCR3-negative and CXCR3-positive naive CD8 T cells. The CDR3 extends over 14 amino acids. CDR1 and CDR2 from the germline V gene are SQVTM and ANQGSEA. Findings and limits, study-wide: Greater hydrophobicity was found in TRB CDR3s of CXCR3-positive naive cells than of CXCR3-negative naive cells.

Comments on this clonotype: The antigen remains undetermined.

Libraries were UMI-labeled 5' RACE TRB cDNA. TCRdb re-called the 5' RACE reads; one entry per CDR3 protein, DNA not given. Its clone listing holds several thousand distinct CDR3 sequences. This chain uses TRBV29-1 with TRBJ1-4; TCRdb outputs TRBD1, but without DNA this stays unchecked. Material for sequencing was naive CXCR3+ CD8+ T cells from blood. Subset reported: CD45RO-CCR7+CD27+CD95- naive CD8+ T cells expressing CXCR3 (TNR3+). The TCR sequence derives from a human donor in good health. Some clones in this sample may be carry-over from other donors' samples. CDR3 in amino acids: CSATRDRVGEKLFF.